The source of this TCR beta chain is a study of CD8+CD57+ T cells in acquired aplastic anemia. Study-level information: DNA from sorted CD4+ and CD8+ cells averaged around 3 ug. Study observations and caveats: Between patients and controls, CD8+ Simpson's diversity did not vary significantly. There were roughly 28 CD8+ CDR3 sequences that occurred in both patients and controls.

This clonotype was picked up many times. No antigen is known for it. Researchers used genomic DNA as the template to profile TCR beta VDJ and CDR3. From the reads, TCRdb called clonotypes with MiXCR, one entry per CDR3 protein. The sample has 150,000 to 200,000 distinct CDR3 sequences, roughly 63% seen once. Flow cytometry had shown expanded CD8+CD57+ cells in the patients chosen for sequencing. The blood sampling took place in patients who had so far received no therapy. The specimen sequenced was sorted CD4+, CD8+, or CD8+CD57+ T cells (not recorded which) from PBMCs. The TCR was taken from a human donor with aplastic anemia.

CDR3 nucleotide sequence: TGTGCCAGCAGCGTAGATGGCGGGGTATCCTACAATGAGCAGTTCTTC. Amino acids: CASSVDGGVSYNEQFF. The chain is built from TRBV9 and TRBJ2-1, with a possible D match to TRBD2 (6 bases). Germline V gene data show CDR1 as SGDLS and CDR2 as YYNGEE. The CDR3 is 16 residues long. With 0 bases removed from V and 1 base from J, the gap between germline ends came to 11 bases. Full variable domain (outside the CDR3, taken from reference TRBV9 and TRBJ2-1): DSGVTQTPKHLITATGQRVTLRCSPRSGDLSVYWYQQSLDQGLQFLIQYYNGEERAKGNILERFSAQQFPDLHSELNLSSLELGDSALYFCASSVDGGVSYNEQFFGPGTRLTVL.